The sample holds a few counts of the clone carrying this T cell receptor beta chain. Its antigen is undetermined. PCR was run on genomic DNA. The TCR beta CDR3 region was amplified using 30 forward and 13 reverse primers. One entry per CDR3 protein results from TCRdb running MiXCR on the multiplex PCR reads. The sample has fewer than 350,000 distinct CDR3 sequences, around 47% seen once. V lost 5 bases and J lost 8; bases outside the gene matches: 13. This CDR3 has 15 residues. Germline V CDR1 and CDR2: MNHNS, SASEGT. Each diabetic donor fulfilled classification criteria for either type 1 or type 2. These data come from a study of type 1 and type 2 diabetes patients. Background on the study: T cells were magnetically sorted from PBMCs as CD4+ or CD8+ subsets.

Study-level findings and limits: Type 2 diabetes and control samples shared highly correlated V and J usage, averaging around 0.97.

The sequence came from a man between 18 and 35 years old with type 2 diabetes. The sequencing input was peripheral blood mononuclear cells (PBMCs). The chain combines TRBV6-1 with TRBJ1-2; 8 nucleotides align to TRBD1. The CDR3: CASSLTQTGELGYTF. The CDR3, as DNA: TGTGCCAGCAGTCTTACTCAGACAGGGGAGTTAGGCTACACCTTC.